Presented here are 30 T cell receptor beta chains from one specimen sequenced in a study of blood T cell repertoires in COVID-19. Sequenced by immunoSEQ multiplex PCR; TCRdb stores in-frame clones only, minus some. The profile shows 160,000 or so clones, roughly 90% of them singletons. Material for sequencing was PBMCs or T cells enriched from blood (not recorded which). These receptor sequences come from a woman in her forties or fifties who had recovered from COVID-19.

This clone was recorded once. The genes are TRBV6-2 or TRBV6-3 and TRBJ2-3, with 7 bases aligning to TRBD2. Germline CDR1 MNHEY, CDR2 SVGEGT. J lost 6 bases, V lost 5 bases, and 11 bases had no gene match. The CDR3 spans 15 residues. The CDR3 DNA reads as TGTGCCAGCAGTCGCCAGCGGGGCGCAGAGGATACGCAGTATTTT. Its protein is CASSRQRGAEDTQYF.

The chain carries TRBV6-2 or TRBV6-3 and TRBJ2-4; 7 bases match TRBD1. J gave up 3 bases and V 2 bases, and 16 bases lay outside the gene matches. Germline V gene lookup returns CDR1 MNHEY and CDR2 SVGEGT. This CDR3 comprises 19 residues. For the CDR3, the DNA is TGTGCCAGCAGTTACCCCGAAATTGGGTTGGGACAGCGCAAAAACATTCAGTACTTC. As protein: CASSYPEIGLGQRKNIQYF.

The chain is built from TRBV14 and TRBJ1-2; 8 positions agree with TRBD1. The CDR3 has 15 amino acids. The germline V gene has CDR1 SGHDN and CDR2 FVKESK. J gave up 4 bases and V 2 bases, and 6 bases lay outside the gene matches. CDR3 DNA: TGTGCCAGCAGCCAAACTGGGACAGGCCTCTATGGCTACACCTTC. Translating it yields CASSQTGTGLYGYTF.

This sequence joins TRBV19 and TRBJ1-2; 7 bases line up with TRBD1. Germline trimming cut 3 bases from V and 3 bases from J; bases unmatched to any gene: 13. The CDR3 runs 17 residues. Germline values: CDR1 LNHDA, CDR2 SQIVND (reference sequence). The CDR3 DNA reads as TGTGCCAGTAGTATTTGGGCAGGGGGATTTCGAGACTATGGCTACACCTTC. Translation gives CASSIWAGGFRDYGYTF.

The chain links TRBV7-9 to TRBJ2-2, with D perhaps TRBD2 (6 bases). Germline CDR1 reads SEHNR; CDR2 reads FQNEAQ (reference sequence). The V and J ends lost 5 bases and 3 bases respectively, with 13 bases between them. This CDR3 comprises 15 residues. The CDR3 protein is CASSPQGGDTGELFF. The CDR3, as DNA: TGTGCCAGCAGCCCTCAGGGCGGGGACACCGGGGAGCTGTTTTTT.

CDR3 sequence reads: CASSLLTYGYTF. The CDR3 region has the DNA TGTGCCAGCAGCTTACTAACTTATGGCTACACCTTC. V and J are TRBV7-9 and TRBJ1-2; no clear D. From germline, CDR1 is SEHNR and CDR2 FQNEAQ (reference sequence). The CDR3 totals 12 residues. Trimming cost V 2 bases and J 5 bases, with 6 bases left between them.

The rearrangement links TRBV19 to TRBJ1-1, with D uncertain. V was pared by 5 bases and J by 0 bases, with 13 bases between. The CDR3 length is 15 residues. CDR1 LNHDA and CDR2 SQIVND come from the germline V gene (reference sequence). CDR3 sequence (DNA): TGTGCCAGTAGTCCGCTGGGCGCCGTGAACACTGAAGCTTTCTTT. This codes for CASSPLGAVNTEAFF.

The chain carries TRBV12-3 or TRBV12-4 and TRBJ2-5, with a possible D match to TRBD1 (5 bases). Between the trimmed V and J ends, which lost 5 bases and 5 bases, there was a span of 12 bases. This CDR3 is 13 amino acids long. The CDR3, as DNA: TGTGCCAGCAGTCCCCAAAAGGGGGAGACCCAGTACTTC. It specifies CASSPQKGETQYF.

The chain couples TRBV6-2 or TRBV6-3 to TRBJ2-1; 8 nucleotides align to TRBD2. Germline assignment: CDR1 MNHEY and CDR2 SVGEGT. V lost 2 bases to trimming and J lost 2 bases; unmatched junction nucleotides: 2. The CDR3 consists of 15 residues. CDR3 in amino acids: CASSYGGGPYNEQFF. The CDR3 DNA reads TGTGCCAGCAGTTACGGCGGGGGGCCCTACAATGAGCAGTTCTTC.

The chain carries TRBV7-8 and TRBJ2-2, with TRBD2 matching 14 bases. Germline V gives CDR1 SGHVS, CDR2 FQNEAQ. The CDR3 contains 18 residues. With 5 bases clipped from V and 1 base from J, the junction kept 6 bases outside the gene matches. CDR3 bases: TGTGCCAGCAGCCCGCCCGGACTAGCGGGGGGGAACACCGGGGAGCTGTTTTTT. Protein: CASSPPGLAGGNTGELFF.

V is TRBV3-1 (or the pseudogene TRBV3-2) and J is TRBJ2-7; D gene unclear. V gave up 10 bases and J gave up 1 base, with 11 bases separating them. The CDR3 length is 12 residues. The V gene's germline CDR1 is LGHDT and CDR2 YNNKEL (reference sequence). The CDR3 sequence: CATAITSYEQYF. The CDR3 DNA follows: TGTGCCACAGCGATCACGTCCTACGAGCAGTACTTC.

This clone was recorded once. The chain uses TRBV21-1 and TRBJ2-5; the listed D gene, TRBD1, was not tested against the DNA. TRBV21-1 is a pseudogene locus. This CDR3 region has 14 residues. CDR3 sequence reads: CASSKGTGGETQYF. The CDR3 region has the DNA TGTGCCAGCAGCAAGGGGACAGGGGGAGAGACCCAGTACTTC.

The rearrangement uses TRBV27 and TRBJ1-1; D gene ambiguous. The CDR3 is 14 amino acids. Trimming removed 8 bases from V and 0 bases from J, with 13 bases in between. The V gene's germline CDR1 is MNHEY and CDR2 SMNVEV (reference sequence). The DNA of the CDR3 is TGTGCCAGCCTAAGACGGGGTGTGAACACTGAAGCTTTCTTT. Residues: CASLRRGVNTEAFF.

The chain combines TRBV6-5 with TRBJ2-7; TRBD1 is a possible D gene (6 bases). CDR3 size: 15 residues. The V and J ends lost 4 bases and 1 base respectively, with 14 bases between them. CDR1 and CDR2 from the germline V gene are MNHEY and SVGAGI. As DNA, the CDR3 is TGTGCCAGCAGTTTAGGGCAGGGGATTTCCTACGAGCAGTACTTC. Protein: CASSLGQGISYEQYF.

The chain links TRBV18 to TRBJ2-3, with 11 bases matching TRBD2. Germline V lookup: CDR1 KGHSH, CDR2 LQKENI. The CDR3 consists of 16 residues. With V trimmed by 3 bases and J by 2 bases, 4 bases remained unmatched. CDR3: CASSPIAGGVTDTQYF. Here the CDR3 DNA reads TGTGCCAGCTCACCTATAGCGGGGGGGGTCACAGATACGCAGTATTTT.

This chain links TRBV5-1 with TRBJ1-1; TRBD1 agrees at 7 bases. The V gene's germline CDR1 is SGHRS and CDR2 YFSETQ. Germline trimming cut 0 bases from V and 4 bases from J; bases unmatched to any gene: 6. The CDR3 sequence is 15 residues long. In nucleotides, the CDR3 is TGCGCCAGCAGCTTGGACCTGCAGGGGGGCACTGAAGCTTTCTTT. Its protein product is CASSLDLQGGTEAFF.

The chain carries TRBV4-1 and TRBJ1-1, with 10 bases identical to TRBD1. V shed 4 bases and J 3 bases; nucleotides not matched to a gene: 8. CDR3 size: 16 residues. Germline V gives CDR1 MGHRA, CDR2 YSYEKL. Here the CDR3 reads CASSLGQGDGDTEAFF. DNA of the CDR3: TGCGCCAGCAGCCTTGGACAGGGGGACGGGGACACTGAAGCTTTCTTT.

The chain has TRBV7-6 and TRBJ2-2; possibly TRBD1 for D (5 bases). Trimming removed 2 bases at V and 5 bases at J, with 15 bases between. Germline V gives CDR1 SGHVS, CDR2 FNYEAQ. The CDR3 contains 16 residues. For the CDR3, the DNA is TGTGCCAGCAGCTTAAGGTCTGGGGCGAGGACCGGGGAGCTGTTTTTT. Its protein is CASSLRSGARTGELFF.

J is TRBJ1-2 and V is TRBV4-2; D unresolved. The CDR3 contains 15 residues. CDR1 is LGHNA and CDR2 is YNFKEQ in the germline V gene. The V end lost 1 base, the J end lost 0 bases, and 9 bases lay between the germline ends. The CDR3 region is CASSQASEANYGYTF. The CDR3 coding sequence is TGTGCCAGCAGCCAAGCTAGCGAGGCTAACTATGGCTACACCTTC.

This chain connects TRBV4-2 to TRBJ1-5; D gene uncertain. This CDR3 has 14 residues. The V end lost 1 base, the J end lost 7 bases, and 11 bases lay between the germline ends. Germline lookup yields CDR1 LGHNA and CDR2 YNFKEQ. DNA of the CDR3: TGTGCCAGCAGCCAAGCTTCGAGTTTACAGCCCCAGCATTTT. Residues: CASSQASSLQPQHF.

This clone came up once. V gene TRBV6-6 combines with J gene TRBJ1-4, with TRBD1 matching 8 bases. This CDR3 region has 16 residues. Germline-derived CDR1 and CDR2 are MNHNY and SVGAGI (reference sequence). J was trimmed by 0 bases and V by 5 bases; bases with no gene match: 5. The CDR3 here is CASSRQGKPTNEKLFF. The DNA for the CDR3 is TGTGCCAGCAGTCGACAGGGGAAACCAACTAATGAAAAACTGTTTTTT.

This clone was observed a handful of times. This same CDR3 is encoded by further DNA sequences in the sample. V is TRBV7-2 and J is TRBJ1-2; a possible D gene is TRBD1 (5 bases). Trimming removed 1 base at V and 4 bases at J, with 10 bases between. This CDR3 has 14 residues. Germline V gives CDR1 SGHTA, CDR2 FQGNSA. The CDR3 DNA follows: TGTGCCAGCAGCTTAGACGGGGGTGCCTATGGCTACACCTTC. Encoded protein: CASSLDGGAYGYTF.

The chain has TRBV7-2 and TRBJ2-7; 7 bases align to TRBD2. Germline V gene lookup returns CDR1 SGHTA and CDR2 FQGNSA. V lost 2 bases to trimming and J lost 3 bases; unmatched junction nucleotides: 4. The CDR3 totals 14 residues. CDR3 sequence (DNA): TGTGCCAGCAGCTTATTACGGGGGGTCTACGAGCAGTACTTC. It specifies CASSLLRGVYEQYF.

This clone was observed a single time. This chain joins TRBV7-2 and TRBJ2-3; TRBD2 matches at 7 bases. Germline-derived CDR1 and CDR2 are SGHTA and FQGNSA. V dropped 8 bases and J dropped 2; count of bases not matched to a gene: 4. This CDR3 has 13 residues. For the CDR3, the DNA is TGTGCCAGCGGGGGGGGTATCACAGATACGCAGTATTTT. Its protein is CASGGGITDTQYF.

V and J are TRBV6-5 and TRBJ2-7, with D unresolved. V dropped 0 bases and J dropped 2 bases, with 14 bases sitting between them. Germline CDR1 MNHEY, CDR2 SVGAGI. The CDR3 loop spans 16 amino acids. The CDR3 DNA is TGTGCCAGCAGTTACTCAGACCTGCGACACACCTACGAGCAGTACTTC. The encoded protein is CASSYSDLRHTYEQYF.

The V call is TRBV3-1 (or the pseudogene TRBV3-2), the J call TRBJ2-2; D may be TRBD1 (6 bases). Germline loops: CDR1 LGHDT, CDR2 YNNKEL (reference sequence). CDR3 size: 21 residues. Between the trimmed V and J ends, which lost 3 bases and 1 base, there was a span of 27 bases. This chain's CDR3 is CASSQQQPGHLPAGNTGELFF. The CDR3 region has the DNA TGTGCCAGCAGCCAGCAACAACCGGGACACCTCCCTGCGGGGAACACCGGGGAGCTGTTTTTT.

This chain uses TRBV5-4 with TRBJ2-5; 7 bases align to TRBD2. Looked up from germline, CDR1 is SGHNT and CDR2 is YYREEE (reference sequence). The length of the CDR3 is 14 residues. V was pared by 4 bases and J by 2 bases, with 5 bases of the junction left unmatched. The DNA for the CDR3 is TGTGCCAGCAGCCCGGGACTAAGACAAGAGACCCAGTACTTC. Its protein is CASSPGLRQETQYF.

The chain combines TRBV5-1 with TRBJ2-1; 8 nucleotides align to TRBD1. J was trimmed by 8 bases and V by 0 bases; bases with no gene match: 4. The germline V gene encodes CDR1 SGHRS and CDR2 YFSETQ. The CDR3 covers 14 residues. The CDR3 loop reads CASSLGQGMDEQFF. The CDR3 DNA reads TGCGCCAGCAGCTTGGGACAGGGGATGGATGAGCAGTTCTTC.

The chain links TRBV5-1 to TRBJ1-4; 7 bases line up with TRBD1. Germline trimming cut 3 bases from V and 4 bases from J; bases unmatched to any gene: 6. This CDR3 contains 15 residues. CDR1 is SGHRS and CDR2 is YFSETQ in the germline V gene. CDR3 in amino acids: CASSYEGQYNEKLFF. The CDR3 coding sequence is TGCGCCAGCAGCTATGAGGGACAGTATAATGAAAAACTGTTTTTT.

V usage is TRBV9 and J usage is TRBJ2-3; D unclear. CDR3 length: 15 amino acids. Between the trimmed V and J ends, which lost 3 bases and 2 bases, there was a span of 13 bases. Germline V gives CDR1 SGDLS, CDR2 YYNGEE. The CDR3 DNA follows: TGTGCCAGCAGCGGACTCCTCCCCCCCACAGATACGCAGTATTTT. As protein: CASSGLLPPTDTQYF. The whole variable domain, filled in from reference TRBV9 and TRBJ2-3, reads DSGVTQTPKHLITATGQRVTLRCSPRSGDLSVYWYQQSLDQGLQFLIQYYNGEERAKGNILERFSAQQFPDLHSELNLSSLELGDSALYFCASSGLLPPTDTQYFGPGTRLTVL.